These T cell receptor beta chains were read from a single sample in a study of cytomegalovirus exposure and HLA in healthy donors. The method was immunoSEQ multiplex PCR; TCRdb's version includes in-frame clones alone and lacks a portion of them. Altogether around 150,000 clones are present, roughly 70% being singletons, with the ten largest covering 2.5% to 3.5%. Material for sequencing was PBMCs. These receptors were taken from a male donor in good health and CMV-seronegative. Both conserved end residues are part of each CDR3. A D gene is named only where the DNA matches it firmly. Only some rows state a clone size, as once, few, many or a class for expanded clones.

v_gene	abundance	j_gene	d_gene	len	CDR3aa	CDR3nt
TRBV10-1	.	TRBJ2-5	.	11	CASRNPRTQYF	TGCGCCAGCAGGAATCCGAGGACCCAGTACTTC
TRBV15	.	TRBJ1-1	.	14	CATSPIQLDTEAFF	TGTGCCACCTCCCCCATTCAACTGGACACTGAAGCTTTCTTT
TRBV4-1	few	TRBJ2-7	.	15	CASSHPSARVYEQYF	TGCGCCAGCAGCCACCCTTCTGCCAGGGTCTACGAGCAGTACTTC
TRBV15	.	TRBJ2-1	TRBD1	16	CATSRDGTGRRNEQFF	TGTGCCACCAGCAGAGACGGGACAGGGAGAAGGAATGAGCAGTTCTTC
TRBV27	.	TRBJ2-7	TRBD1	16	CASSLPSTGYSYEQYF	TGTGCCAGCAGCTTGCCCTCGACAGGGTACTCCTACGAGCAGTACTTC
TRBV6-6	.	TRBJ1-6	.	16	CASSYNKGVGNSPLHF	TGTGCCAGCAGTTACAATAAGGGGGTAGGTAATTCACCCCTCCACTTT
TRBV6-5	.	TRBJ2-3	.	16	CASSSVGGGRTDTQYF	TGTGCCAGCAGTTCAGTAGGGGGGGGCAGGACAGATACGCAGTATTTT
TRBV27	few	TRBJ1-2	TRBD1	15	CASSLGTGANYGYTF	TGTGCCAGCAGTTTAGGGACAGGGGCTAACTATGGCTACACCTTC
TRBV29-1	.	TRBJ2-1	.	13	CSVAGYSYNEQFF	TGCAGCGTTGCGGGGTATTCCTACAATGAGCAGTTCTTC
TRBV11-2	.	TRBJ1-1	TRBD1	15	CASSSGQGVVSEAFF	TGTGCCAGCAGCTCAGGACAGGGAGTGGTGTCTGAAGCTTTCTTT
TRBV18	once	TRBJ1-1	.	15	CASSPMGAGNTEAFF	TGTGCCAGCTCACCAATGGGGGCAGGGAACACTGAAGCTTTCTTT
TRBV5-3	.	TRBJ2-7	.	13	CARHPEGSYEQYF	TGTGCCAGACACCCGGAGGGCTCCTACGAGCAGTACTTC
TRBV5-1	.	TRBJ1-2	.	15	CASSLDGPPNRGYTF	TGCGCCAGCAGCTTGGATGGGCCACCCAACAGAGGCTACACCTTC
TRBV28	.	TRBJ2-2	.	15	CASSPQSRLTGELFF	TGTGCCAGCAGTCCCCAATCCAGACTCACCGGGGAGCTGTTTTTT
TRBV19	.	TRBJ2-1	TRBD2	13	CASSSTSGHEQFF	TGTGCCAGTAGTTCGACTAGCGGGCATGAGCAGTTCTTC
TRBV5-6	.	TRBJ1-1	.	18	CASSWIRTGLGGDAEAFF	TGTGCCAGCAGCTGGATTCGGACGGGCCTCGGGGGGGACGCTGAAGCTTTCTTT
TRBV28	.	TRBJ2-7	TRBD2	14	CASSPASGGYEQYF	TGTGCCAGCAGTCCGGCTAGCGGGGGATACGAGCAGTACTTC
TRBV2	.	TRBJ1-5	TRBD1	14	CASGRTGLDQPQHF	TGTGCCAGCGGACGGACAGGTCTGGACCAGCCCCAGCATTTT